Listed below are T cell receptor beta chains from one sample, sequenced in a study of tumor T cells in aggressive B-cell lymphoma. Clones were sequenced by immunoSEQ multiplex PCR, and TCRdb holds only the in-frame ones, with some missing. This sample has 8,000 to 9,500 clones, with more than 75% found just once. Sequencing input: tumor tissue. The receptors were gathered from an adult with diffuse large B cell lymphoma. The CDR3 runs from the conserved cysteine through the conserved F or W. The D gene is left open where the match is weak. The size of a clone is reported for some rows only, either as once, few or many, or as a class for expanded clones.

CDR3 DNA: TGCGCCAGCAGCCAAGATGGGTCACAGGGTATTCGTAGTGGGACTGAAGCTTTCTTT
CDR3 protein: CASSQDGSQGIRSGTEAFF
V gene: TRBV4-3
clone size: few
D gene: .
J gene: TRBJ1-1

CDR3 DNA: TGTGCCAGCAGCCCCGCGGGGGCCGGGTCCTACGAGCAGTACTTC
CDR3 protein: CASSPAGAGSYEQYF
V gene: TRBV7-8
clone size: .
D gene: .
J gene: TRBJ2-7

CDR3 DNA: TGTGCCAGCAGGGAACAGGGGCTGACCTACGAGCAGTACTTC
CDR3 protein: CASREQGLTYEQYF
V gene: TRBV28
clone size: .
D gene: TRBD1
J gene: TRBJ2-7

CDR3 DNA: TGCAGCGCCCCACACCCGGGAAGCGGGATTAACTATGGCTACACCTTC
CDR3 protein: CSAPHPGSGINYGYTF
V gene: TRBV29-1
clone size: .
D gene: .
J gene: TRBJ1-2

CDR3 DNA: TGTGCCAGCAGTCCTTTCGTCGAGCGGGGGGGCACAGATACGCAGTATTTT
CDR3 protein: CASSPFVERGGTDTQYF
V gene: TRBV7-2
clone size: .
D gene: TRBD2
J gene: TRBJ2-3

CDR3 DNA: TGTGCCAGCAGTTACCGCGGGGGGTCTAATGAAAAACTGTTTTTT
CDR3 protein: CASSYRGGSNEKLFF
V gene: TRBV6-6
clone size: .
D gene: .
J gene: TRBJ1-4

CDR3 DNA: TGTGCCAGCAGCCCAGCAATCGGACAAGTCTACGAGCAGTACTTC
CDR3 protein: CASSPAIGQVYEQYF
V gene: TRBV5-5
clone size: .
D gene: .
J gene: TRBJ2-7

CDR3 DNA: TGTGCCAGCAGTCTTTTGGTTAGGGACAGTGGAAACACCATATATTTT
CDR3 protein: CASSLLVRDSGNTIYF
V gene: TRBV28
clone size: .
D gene: TRBD1
J gene: TRBJ1-3

CDR3 DNA: TGTGCCAGCAGTTCCCTGGGCAGGGCCTATGAGCAGTTCTTC
CDR3 protein: CASSSLGRAYEQFF
V gene: TRBV27
clone size: .
D gene: .
J gene: TRBJ2-1

CDR3 DNA: TGTGCCAGCTCACCAGGGACAGCCTCTTCCTACGAGCAGTACTTC
CDR3 protein: CASSPGTASSYEQYF
V gene: TRBV18
clone size: .
D gene: TRBD1
J gene: TRBJ2-7

CDR3 DNA: TGTGCCAGCAGCGTAGCAAACAGCCCCTATGGCTACACCTTC
CDR3 protein: CASSVANSPYGYTF
V gene: TRBV9
clone size: few
D gene: .
J gene: TRBJ1-2

CDR3 DNA: TGTGCCAGCAGCGTAGGGGGACAAGTTTACACTGAAGCTTTCTTT
CDR3 protein: CASSVGGQVYTEAFF
V gene: TRBV9
clone size: .
D gene: .
J gene: TRBJ1-1

CDR3 DNA: TGTGCCAGCAGCCGCGCCCCCTCCCCAGATACGCAGTATTTT
CDR3 protein: CASSRAPSPDTQYF
V gene: TRBV28
clone size: .
D gene: .
J gene: TRBJ2-3

CDR3 DNA: TGTGCCAGCAGTCCACAAACAGGACTAGCGGATCCCTACGAGCAGTACTTC
CDR3 protein: CASSPQTGLADPYEQYF
V gene: TRBV27
clone size: few
D gene: TRBD2
J gene: TRBJ2-7

CDR3 DNA: TGTGCCAGCAGCCCCATTCAGTGGGCATATGGCTACACCTTC
CDR3 protein: CASSPIQWAYGYTF
V gene: TRBV7-9
clone size: .
D gene: .
J gene: TRBJ1-2

CDR3 DNA: TGTGCCAGCAGAAGGGGGAAGGGGACCTACGAGCAGTACTTC
CDR3 protein: CASRRGKGTYEQYF
V gene: TRBV6-5
clone size: .
D gene: .
J gene: TRBJ2-7

CDR3 DNA: TGTGCCAGCAGCGTAGTTTCTAGCGGGTTCACAGATACGCAGTATTTT
CDR3 protein: CASSVVSSGFTDTQYF
V gene: TRBV9
clone size: .
D gene: TRBD2
J gene: TRBJ2-3

CDR3 DNA: TGTGCCAGCTCACCAGGGACAGGGGCAAACTACGAGCAGTACTTC
CDR3 protein: CASSPGTGANYEQYF
V gene: TRBV18
clone size: .
D gene: TRBD1
J gene: TRBJ2-7

CDR3 DNA: TGTGCCAGCAGCCAAGCAATAGCGGGGGGGCGGGGTGAGCAGTTCTTC
CDR3 protein: CASSQAIAGGRGEQFF
V gene: TRBV4-2
clone size: .
D gene: TRBD2
J gene: TRBJ2-1

CDR3 DNA: TGTGCCAGCAGTGATTTGACTGACTACGAGCAGTACTTC
CDR3 protein: CASSDLTDYEQYF
V gene: TRBV2
clone size: once
D gene: .
J gene: TRBJ2-7

CDR3 DNA: TGCGCCAGCAGCCAATTAACAGGGTTCGGAAACACCATATATTTT
CDR3 protein: CASSQLTGFGNTIYF
V gene: TRBV4-1
clone size: few
D gene: .
J gene: TRBJ1-3

CDR3 DNA: TGCGCCAGCAGCTTTGGCAGGGAGGGGTCCGGGGAGCTGTTTTTT
CDR3 protein: CASSFGREGSGELFF
V gene: TRBV5-1
clone size: .
D gene: TRBD2
J gene: TRBJ2-2

CDR3 DNA: TGTGCCAGCAGCGCCGAGGAGACCCAGTACTTC
CDR3 protein: CASSAEETQYF
V gene: TRBV2
clone size: once
D gene: .
J gene: TRBJ2-5

CDR3 DNA: TGTGCCAGCAGCCAAGACTGGCAGGGAACAGATACGCAGTATTTT
CDR3 protein: CASSQDWQGTDTQYF
V gene: TRBV4-2
clone size: .
D gene: .
J gene: TRBJ2-3

CDR3 DNA: TGTGCCAGCAGCTTAGGTAGCAGGGGGGTTAACTATGGCTACACCTTC
CDR3 protein: CASSLGSRGVNYGYTF
V gene: TRBV7-2
clone size: .
D gene: TRBD1
J gene: TRBJ1-2

CDR3 DNA: TGTGCCAGCAGTTTAGGGTTGGGGACAGGGGGGAACTATGGCTACACCTTC
CDR3 protein: CASSLGLGTGGNYGYTF
V gene: TRBV28
clone size: .
D gene: TRBD1
J gene: TRBJ1-2

CDR3 DNA: TGCGCCAGCAGCCAGGGCCCTTTCTCGAACACTGAAGCTTTCTTT
CDR3 protein: CASSQGPFSNTEAFF
V gene: TRBV5-1
clone size: .
D gene: .
J gene: TRBJ1-1

CDR3 DNA: TGTGCCAGCAGCCCTAGCGGGGGGGCTACCGGGGAGCTGTTTTTT
CDR3 protein: CASSPSGGATGELFF
V gene: TRBV9
clone size: .
D gene: TRBD2
J gene: TRBJ2-2

CDR3 DNA: TGTGCCAGCAGCCAAGGGACAGGGAGAAATGAGCAGTTCTTC
CDR3 protein: CASSQGTGRNEQFF
V gene: TRBV5-4
clone size: .
D gene: TRBD1
J gene: TRBJ2-1

CDR3 DNA: TGTGCCAGCAGTCAATGGCGGGGCTCCCCCTACGAGCAGTACTTC
CDR3 protein: CASSQWRGSPYEQYF
V gene: TRBV27
clone size: .
D gene: .
J gene: TRBJ2-7

CDR3 DNA: TGTGCCAGCAGTTTCGAACAGCGGACTAACACCGGGGAGCTGTTTTTT
CDR3 protein: CASSFEQRTNTGELFF
V gene: TRBV27
clone size: .
D gene: .
J gene: TRBJ2-2

CDR3 DNA: TGTGCCAGCAGCTTAGTGTGGGGGGGGACGGTTCAAGAGACCCAGTACTTC
CDR3 protein: CASSLVWGGTVQETQYF
V gene: TRBV7-2
clone size: .
D gene: TRBD2
J gene: TRBJ2-5

CDR3 DNA: TGTGCCAGCAGCTTGGGTCACCGGAGCCCTCGGAGCTCCTACGAGCAGTACTTC
CDR3 protein: CASSLGHRSPRSSYEQYF
V gene: TRBV7-8
clone size: few
D gene: .
J gene: TRBJ2-7

CDR3 DNA: TGTGCCAGCAACTACAGGGGACTCCCCTCCTTAACTGGGAATGAGCAGTTCTTC
CDR3 protein: CASNYRGLPSLTGNEQFF
V gene: TRBV11-2
clone size: .
D gene: .
J gene: TRBJ2-1

CDR3 DNA: TGTGCCAGCAGCCCCCAGCTAGTTCCCTACAATGAGCAGTTCTTC
CDR3 protein: CASSPQLVPYNEQFF
V gene: TRBV7-3
clone size: .
D gene: .
J gene: TRBJ2-1

CDR3 DNA: TGTGCCAGCTCCCCAATGACAGGGACTGGAAACACCATATATTTT
CDR3 protein: CASSPMTGTGNTIYF
V gene: TRBV18
clone size: once
D gene: TRBD1
J gene: TRBJ1-3

CDR3 DNA: TGCGCCAGCAGCCTTCAGGGAGGTTATTCACCCCTCCACTTT
CDR3 protein: CASSLQGGYSPLHF
V gene: TRBV4-1
clone size: .
D gene: .
J gene: TRBJ1-6

CDR3 DNA: TGTGCCAGTAGGGACAGGGTGAACACTGAAGCTTTCTTT
CDR3 protein: CASRDRVNTEAFF
V gene: TRBV19
clone size: .
D gene: TRBD1
J gene: TRBJ1-1